Listed below are T cell receptor beta chains from one sample, sequenced in a study of cytomegalovirus exposure and HLA in healthy donors. Measured with immunoSEQ multiplex PCR; TCRdb has only the in-frame clones, and not every one. The sample includes under 200,000 clones. Sample: PBMCs. The receptor source for this set is a man aged 25 to 45 in good health and CMV-seronegative. The CDR3 runs from the conserved cysteine through the conserved F or W. D genes are given only for firm matches. Expanded clones are given a class, and other clones once, few, many or no size at all.

J: TRBJ2-3
size: .
V: TRBV7-2
D: .
CDR3: CASSLYSGRTDTQYF
DNA: TGTGCCAGCAGCTTATATAGCGGACGCACAGATACGCAGTATTTT

J: TRBJ2-7
size: .
V: TRBV4-1
D: .
CDR3: CASSHSDRLYEQYF
DNA: TGCGCCAGCAGCCACTCAGACAGGCTATACGAGCAGTACTTC

J: TRBJ2-1
size: .
V: TRBV2
D: TRBD1
CDR3: CASSGQGWDNEQFF
DNA: TGTGCCAGCAGCGGACAGGGGTGGGACAATGAGCAGTTCTTC

J: TRBJ1-4
size: medium-sized
V: TRBV11-3
D: .
CDR3: CASSPGGSNEKLFF
DNA: TGTGCCAGCAGCCCGGGGGGGAGTAATGAAAAACTGTTTTTT

J: TRBJ1-5
size: .
V: TRBV4-1
D: .
CDR3: CASSQAGTGERSGRPQHF
DNA: TGCGCCAGCAGCCAAGCTGGTACCGGGGAGAGGAGTGGTCGGCCCCAGCATTTT

J: TRBJ2-3
size: .
V: TRBV7-2
D: TRBD1
CDR3: CASSFSGTGGFSTDTQYF
DNA: TGTGCCAGCAGCTTTTCCGGGACAGGGGGCTTTAGCACAGATACGCAGTATTTT

J: TRBJ2-2
size: .
V: TRBV7-2
D: .
CDR3: CASSLRRRSASLGTGELFF
DNA: TGTGCCAGCAGCTTAAGACGCCGCTCGGCTAGCTTGGGGACCGGGGAGCTGTTTTTT

J: TRBJ2-3
size: .
V: TRBV6-1
D: TRBD1
CDR3: CASSAFPGQGGADTQYF
DNA: TGTGCCAGCAGTGCCTTCCCGGGACAGGGTGGGGCAGATACGCAGTATTTT

J: TRBJ2-7
size: .
V: TRBV7-9
D: TRBD2
CDR3: CASSFRAGSEQYF
DNA: TGTGCCAGCAGCTTTAGAGCGGGGAGCGAGCAGTACTTC

J: TRBJ1-3
size: .
V: TRBV23-1
D: .
CDR3: CAGGGSGNTIYF
DNA: TGCGCAGGCGGGGGATCTGGAAACACCATATATTTT

J: TRBJ1-2
size: .
V: TRBV30
D: .
CDR3: CACPPGLNGYTF
DNA: TGTGCCTGTCCGCCCGGTTTAAATGGCTACACCTTC

J: TRBJ2-7
size: .
V: TRBV18
D: .
CDR3: CASSPGQVRSYEQYF
DNA: TGTGCCAGCTCACCAGGGCAGGTCCGATCCTACGAGCAGTACTTC

J: TRBJ2-3
size: .
V: TRBV6-5
D: .
CDR3: CASSQYRVGTDTQYF
DNA: TGTGCCAGCAGCCAATACAGGGTGGGCACAGATACGCAGTATTTT

J: TRBJ1-1
size: .
V: TRBV10-2
D: TRBD1
CDR3: CASGAGTANLNTEAFF
DNA: TGCGCCAGCGGCGCCGGGACAGCCAATTTGAACACTGAAGCTTTCTTT

J: TRBJ2-3
size: .
V: TRBV7-6
D: .
CDR3: CASSRLLRGTDTQYF
DNA: TGTGCCAGCAGCAGACTTCTCAGGGGCACAGATACGCAGTATTTT

J: TRBJ2-7
size: .
V: TRBV5-1
D: TRBD2
CDR3: CASSFSSGYEQYF
DNA: TGCGCCAGCAGCTTCTCTAGCGGTTACGAGCAGTACTTC

J: TRBJ1-5
size: .
V: TRBV27
D: TRBD1
CDR3: CASRASGTGSHHF
DNA: TGTGCCAGCAGGGCCTCCGGGACAGGGTCTCATCATTTT

J: TRBJ2-2
size: .
V: TRBV7-2
D: .
CDR3: CASSLSRGPGELFF
DNA: TGTGCCAGCAGCTTATCCAGGGGACCCGGGGAGCTGTTTTTT

J: TRBJ1-5
size: .
V: TRBV7-9
D: .
CDR3: CASSFEGGQPQHF
DNA: TGTGCCAGCAGCTTTGAGGGAGGGCAGCCCCAGCATTTT

J: TRBJ2-7
size: .
V: TRBV5-5
D: .
CDR3: CASSQKFSYEQYF
DNA: TGTGCCAGCAGCCAGAAATTCTCCTACGAGCAGTACTTC

J: TRBJ2-2
size: .
V: TRBV6-6
D: .
CDR3: CASSYSKRAGELFF
DNA: TGTGCCAGCAGTTACTCCAAGCGGGCCGGGGAGCTGTTTTTT

J: TRBJ1-2
size: .
V: TRBV10-3
D: TRBD1
CDR3: CAISGQAGGGYTF
DNA: TGTGCCATCAGCGGACAGGCGGGCGGTGGCTACACCTTC

J: TRBJ2-6
size: .
V: TRBV5-4
D: .
CDR3: CATLEGALSGANVLTF
DNA: TGTGCCACCTTGGAGGGCGCCCTCTCTGGGGCCAACGTCCTGACTTTC

J: TRBJ2-7
size: .
V: TRBV6-1
D: .
CDR3: CASRTEESSYEQYF
DNA: TGTGCCAGCAGAACTGAGGAGAGCTCCTACGAGCAGTACTTC